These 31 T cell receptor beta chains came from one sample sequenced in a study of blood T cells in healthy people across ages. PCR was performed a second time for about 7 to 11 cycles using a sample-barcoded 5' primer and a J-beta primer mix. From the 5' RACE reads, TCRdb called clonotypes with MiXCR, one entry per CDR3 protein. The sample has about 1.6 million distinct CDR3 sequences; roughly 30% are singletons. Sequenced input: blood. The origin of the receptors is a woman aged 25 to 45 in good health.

CDR3 bases: TGCGCCAGCAGCTTGGCCAACCGAGTTCCCTACACAGATACGCAGTATTTT. Translated: CASSLANRVPYTDTQYF. The chain combines TRBV5-1 with TRBJ2-3; no reliable D call. V was pared by 0 bases and J by 2 bases, with 16 bases between. Germline V lookup: CDR1 SGHRS, CDR2 YFSETQ. The CDR3 runs 17 residues.

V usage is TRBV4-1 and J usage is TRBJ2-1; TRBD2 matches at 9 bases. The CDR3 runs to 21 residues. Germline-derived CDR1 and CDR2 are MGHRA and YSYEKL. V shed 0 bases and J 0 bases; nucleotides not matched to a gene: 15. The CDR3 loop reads CASSQDSPSGMLTSSYNEQFF. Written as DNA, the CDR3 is TGCGCCAGCAGCCAAGATTCGCCTAGCGGGATGCTCACTAGCTCCTACAATGAGCAGTTCTTC.

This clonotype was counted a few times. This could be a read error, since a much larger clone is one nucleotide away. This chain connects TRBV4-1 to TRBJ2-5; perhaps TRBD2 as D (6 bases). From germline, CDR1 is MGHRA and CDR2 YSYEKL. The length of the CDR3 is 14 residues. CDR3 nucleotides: TGCGCCAGCAACCAAGAGGGAGGCCAAGAGACCCAGTACTTC. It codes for CASNQEGGQETQYF.

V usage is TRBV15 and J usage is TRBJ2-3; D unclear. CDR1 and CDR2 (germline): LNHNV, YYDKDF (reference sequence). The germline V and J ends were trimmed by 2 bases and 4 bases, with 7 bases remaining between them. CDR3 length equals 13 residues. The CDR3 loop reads CATSRLLSDTQYF. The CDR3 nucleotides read TGTGCCACCAGCAGACTGCTTTCAGATACGCAGTATTTT.

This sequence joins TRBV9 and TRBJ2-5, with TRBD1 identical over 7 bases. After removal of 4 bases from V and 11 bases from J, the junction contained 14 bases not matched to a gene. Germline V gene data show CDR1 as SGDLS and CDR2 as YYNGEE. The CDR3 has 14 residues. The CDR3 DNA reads TGTGCCAGCAGCCCAGTGGTAGGGGGCAATGAGCAGTACTTC. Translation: CASSPVVGGNEQYF.

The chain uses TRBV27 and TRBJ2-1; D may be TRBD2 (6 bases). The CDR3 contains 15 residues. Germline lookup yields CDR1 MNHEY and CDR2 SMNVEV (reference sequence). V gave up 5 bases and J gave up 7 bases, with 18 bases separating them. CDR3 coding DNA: TGTGCCAGCAGTCCCGGGAGTTACCCCCAGAATGAGCAGTTCTTC. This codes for CASSPGSYPQNEQFF.

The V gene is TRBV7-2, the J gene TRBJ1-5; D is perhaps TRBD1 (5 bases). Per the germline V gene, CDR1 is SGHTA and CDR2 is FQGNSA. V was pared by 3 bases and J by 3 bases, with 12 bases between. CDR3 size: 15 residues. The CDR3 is CASSFARGANQPQHF. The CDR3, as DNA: TGTGCCAGCAGCTTCGCGAGGGGCGCCAATCAGCCCCAGCATTTT.

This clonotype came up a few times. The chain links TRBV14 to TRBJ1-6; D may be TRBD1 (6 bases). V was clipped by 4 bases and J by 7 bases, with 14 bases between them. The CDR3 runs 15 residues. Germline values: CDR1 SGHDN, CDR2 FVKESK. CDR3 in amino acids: CASSLPGQQNSPLHF. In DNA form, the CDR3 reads TGTGCCAGCAGCCTCCCGGGACAACAAAATTCACCCCTCCACTTT.

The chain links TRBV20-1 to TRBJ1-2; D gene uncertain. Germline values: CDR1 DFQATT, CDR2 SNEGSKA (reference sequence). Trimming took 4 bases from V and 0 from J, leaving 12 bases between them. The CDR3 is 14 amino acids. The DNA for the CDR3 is TGCAGTGCTAAACTTCAGCAGACTAACTATGGCTACACCTTC. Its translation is CSAKLQQTNYGYTF.

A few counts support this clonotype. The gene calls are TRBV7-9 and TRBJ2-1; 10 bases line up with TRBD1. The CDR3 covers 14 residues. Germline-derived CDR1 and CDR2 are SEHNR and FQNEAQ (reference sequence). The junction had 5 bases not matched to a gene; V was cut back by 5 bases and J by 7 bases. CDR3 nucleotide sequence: TGTGCCAGCAGCACCCGACAGGGGGCGAATGAGCAGTTCTTC. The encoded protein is CASSTRQGANEQFF. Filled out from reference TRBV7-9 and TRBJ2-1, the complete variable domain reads DTGVSQNPRHKITKRGQNVTFRCDPISEHNRLYWYRQTLGQGPEFLTYFQNEAQLEKSRLLSDRFSAERPKGSFSTLEIQRTEQGDSAMYLCASSTRQGANEQFFGPGTRLTVL.

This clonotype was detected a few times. The CDR3 loop is CSARSTANEKTQYF. In nucleotides, the CDR3 is TGCAGTGCTCGTTCCACCGCTAATGAGAAGACCCAGTACTTC. This chain connects TRBV20-1 to TRBJ2-5; D unresolved. CDR1 is DFQATT and CDR2 is SNEGSKA in the germline V gene (reference sequence). The CDR3 is 14 amino acids. V lost 5 bases to trimming and J lost 6 bases, with 19 bases between them.

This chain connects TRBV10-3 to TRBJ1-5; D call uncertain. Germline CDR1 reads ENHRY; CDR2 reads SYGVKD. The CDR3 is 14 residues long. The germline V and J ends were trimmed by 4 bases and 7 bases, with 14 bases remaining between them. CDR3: CAISGVGEGQPQHF. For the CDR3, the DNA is TGTGCCATCAGTGGGGTCGGGGAGGGACAGCCCCAGCATTTT.

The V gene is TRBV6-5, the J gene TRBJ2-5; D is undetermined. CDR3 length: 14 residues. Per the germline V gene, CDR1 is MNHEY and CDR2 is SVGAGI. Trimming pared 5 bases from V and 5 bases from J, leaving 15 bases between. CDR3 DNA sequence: TGTGCCAGCAGTCCCCTAGGAGTGTGGGAGACCCAGTACTTC. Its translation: CASSPLGVWETQYF.

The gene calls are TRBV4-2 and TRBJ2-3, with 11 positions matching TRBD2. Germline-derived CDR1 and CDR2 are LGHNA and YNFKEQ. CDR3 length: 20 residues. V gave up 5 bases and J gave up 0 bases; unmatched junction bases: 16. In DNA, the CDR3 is TGTGCCAGCAGCATTTATCCCGGCCTAGCGGGAGGCCCTAGCACAGATACGCAGTATTTT. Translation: CASSIYPGLAGGPSTDTQYF.

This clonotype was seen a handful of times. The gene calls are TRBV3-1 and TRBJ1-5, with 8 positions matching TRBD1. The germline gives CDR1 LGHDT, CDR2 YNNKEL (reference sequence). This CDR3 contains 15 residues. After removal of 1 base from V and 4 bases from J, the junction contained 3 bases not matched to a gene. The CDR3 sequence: CASSQGTGRNQPQHF. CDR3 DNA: TGTGCCAGCAGCCAAGGGACAGGGAGGAATCAGCCCCAGCATTTT.

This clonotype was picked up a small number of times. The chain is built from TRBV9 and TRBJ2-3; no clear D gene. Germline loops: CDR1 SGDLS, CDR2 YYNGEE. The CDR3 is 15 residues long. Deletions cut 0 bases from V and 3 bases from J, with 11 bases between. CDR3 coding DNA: TGTGCCAGCAGCGTAGACGGAGACCTAACAGATACGCAGTATTTT. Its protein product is CASSVDGDLTDTQYF.

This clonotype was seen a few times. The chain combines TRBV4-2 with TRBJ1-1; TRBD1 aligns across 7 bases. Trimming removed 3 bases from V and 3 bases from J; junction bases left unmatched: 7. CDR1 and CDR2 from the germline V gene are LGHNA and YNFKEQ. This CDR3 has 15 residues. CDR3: CASSHPGTDYTEAFF. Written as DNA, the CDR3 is TGTGCCAGCAGCCACCCCGGGACAGATTACACTGAAGCTTTCTTT.

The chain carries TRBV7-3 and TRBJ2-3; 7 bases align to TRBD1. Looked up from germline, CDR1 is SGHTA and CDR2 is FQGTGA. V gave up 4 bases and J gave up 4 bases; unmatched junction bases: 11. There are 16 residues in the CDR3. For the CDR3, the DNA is TGTGCCAGCAGCTCCCGACAGGGCACCGTCGCAGATACGCAGTATTTT. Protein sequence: CASSSRQGTVADTQYF.

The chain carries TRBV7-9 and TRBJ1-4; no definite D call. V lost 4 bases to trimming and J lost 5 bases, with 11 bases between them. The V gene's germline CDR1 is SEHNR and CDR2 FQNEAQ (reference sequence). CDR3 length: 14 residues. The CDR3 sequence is CASSSSEVNEKLFF. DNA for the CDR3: TGTGCCAGCAGCTCAAGTGAGGTGAATGAAAAACTGTTTTTT.

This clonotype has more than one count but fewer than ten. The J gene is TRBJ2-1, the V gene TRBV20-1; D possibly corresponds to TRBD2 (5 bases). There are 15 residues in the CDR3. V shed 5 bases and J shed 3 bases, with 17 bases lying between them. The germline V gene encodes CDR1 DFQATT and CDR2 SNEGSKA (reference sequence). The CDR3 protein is CSAPGELQGYNEQFF. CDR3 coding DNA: TGCAGTGCTCCCGGGGAGCTCCAAGGCTACAATGAGCAGTTCTTC.

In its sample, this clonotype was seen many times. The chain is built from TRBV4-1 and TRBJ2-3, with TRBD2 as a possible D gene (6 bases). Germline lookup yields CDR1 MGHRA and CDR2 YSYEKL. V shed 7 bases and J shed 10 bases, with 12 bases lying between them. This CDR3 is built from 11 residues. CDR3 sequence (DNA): TGCGCCAGCAAAGGCGGGGAGGCGCAGTATTTT. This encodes CASKGGEAQYF.

The CDR3, as DNA: TGTGCCAGCAGTTTACGACAGGAAGAAGATACGCAGTATTTT. This gives the protein CASSLRQEEDTQYF. J is TRBJ2-3 and V is TRBV27; tentatively, D is TRBD1 (6 bases). The V end was cut by 2 bases, the J end by 5 bases, with 11 bases between. This CDR3 has 14 residues. Per germline, CDR1 MNHEY and CDR2 SMNVEV (reference sequence).

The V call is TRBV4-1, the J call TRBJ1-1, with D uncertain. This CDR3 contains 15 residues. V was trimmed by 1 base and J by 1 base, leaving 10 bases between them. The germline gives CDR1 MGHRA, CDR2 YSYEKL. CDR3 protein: CASSQGELANTEAFF. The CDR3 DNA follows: TGCGCCAGCAGCCAAGGAGAATTAGCGAACACTGAAGCTTTCTTT.

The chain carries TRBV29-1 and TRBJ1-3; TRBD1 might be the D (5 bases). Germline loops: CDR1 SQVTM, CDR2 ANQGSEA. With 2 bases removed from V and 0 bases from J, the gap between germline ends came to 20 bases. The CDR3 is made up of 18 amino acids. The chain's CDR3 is CSVEMCGAGTSSGNTIYF. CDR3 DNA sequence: TGCAGCGTTGAAATGTGTGGGGCGGGAACCTCCTCTGGAAACACCATATATTTT.

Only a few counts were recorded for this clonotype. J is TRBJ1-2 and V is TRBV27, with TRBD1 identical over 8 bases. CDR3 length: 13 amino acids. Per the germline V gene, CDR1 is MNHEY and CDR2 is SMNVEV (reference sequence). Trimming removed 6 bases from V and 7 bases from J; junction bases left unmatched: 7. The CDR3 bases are TGTGCCAGCAGAGACAGGGGCCGGTTTGGCTACACCTTC. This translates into CASRDRGRFGYTF.

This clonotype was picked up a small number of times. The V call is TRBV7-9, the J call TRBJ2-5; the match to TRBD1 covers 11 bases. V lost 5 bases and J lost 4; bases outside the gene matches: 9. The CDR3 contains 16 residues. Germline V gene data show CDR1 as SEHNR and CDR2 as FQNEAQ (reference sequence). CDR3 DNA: TGTGCCAGCAGCCCTTTGACTGGGACAGGGGGAGAGACCCAGTACTTC. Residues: CASSPLTGTGGETQYF.

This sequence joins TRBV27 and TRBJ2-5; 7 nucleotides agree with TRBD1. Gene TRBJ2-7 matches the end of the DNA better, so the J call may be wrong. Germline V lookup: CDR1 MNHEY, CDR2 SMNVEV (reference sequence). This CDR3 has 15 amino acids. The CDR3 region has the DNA TGTGCCAGCAGTTTATTGGGGACAGCAACCTACGAGCAGTACTTC. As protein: CASSLLGTATYEQYF.

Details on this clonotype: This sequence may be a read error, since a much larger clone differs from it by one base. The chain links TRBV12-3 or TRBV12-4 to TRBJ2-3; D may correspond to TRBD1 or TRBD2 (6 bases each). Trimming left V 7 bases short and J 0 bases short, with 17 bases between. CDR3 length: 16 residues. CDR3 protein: CASNIPGGASTDTQYF. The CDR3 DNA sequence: TGTGCCAGCAACATTCCCGGGGGCGCCAGCACAGATACGCAGTATTTT.

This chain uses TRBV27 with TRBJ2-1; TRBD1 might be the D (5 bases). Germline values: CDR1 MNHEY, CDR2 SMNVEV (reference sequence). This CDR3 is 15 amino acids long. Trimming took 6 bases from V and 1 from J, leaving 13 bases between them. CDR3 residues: CASSLDSFSYNEQFF. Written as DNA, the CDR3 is TGTGCCAGCAGCCTTGACAGTTTTTCCTACAATGAGCAGTTCTTC.

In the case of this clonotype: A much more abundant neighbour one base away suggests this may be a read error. The CDR3 nucleotides are TGTGCCAGCAGCTCGACTAGCGGGGGCGGGGAGACCCAGTACTTC. Its protein is CASSSTSGGGETQYF. This chain connects TRBV7-2 to TRBJ2-5; 12 bases are shared with TRBD2. CDR1 SGHTA and CDR2 FQGNSA come from the germline V gene. After removal of 4 bases from V and 5 bases from J, the junction contained 5 bases not matched to a gene. The CDR3 has 15 amino acids. The full variable domain, in which reference TRBV7-2 and TRBJ2-5 provide the parts outside the CDR3, is GAGVSQSPSNKVTEKGKDVELRCDPISGHTALYWYRQSLGQGLEFLIYFQGNSAPDKSGLPSDRFSAERTGGSVSTLTIQRTQQEDSAVYLCASSSTSGGGETQYFGPGTRLLVL.

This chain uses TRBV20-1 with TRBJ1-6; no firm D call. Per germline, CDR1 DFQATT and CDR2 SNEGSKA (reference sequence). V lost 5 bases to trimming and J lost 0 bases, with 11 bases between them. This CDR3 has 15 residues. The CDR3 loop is CSAPISSSYNSPLHF. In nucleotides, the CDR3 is TGCAGTGCTCCTATCTCGAGCTCCTATAATTCACCCCTCCACTTT.